These T cell receptor beta chains were read from a single sample in a study of CD4+ T cells in melanoma. Libraries were prepared by immunoSEQ multiplex PCR; TCRdb keeps only in-frame clonotypes and omits some of them. The sample has about 140,000 clones, over 90% seen once. The receptors shown here come from a human donor with melanoma. Each CDR3 is given with its conserved first and last residue. Fields, in order: D gene, J gene, V gene, clone size, CDR3 DNA, CDR3 protein. D genes are given only for firm matches. Clone size is stated in some rows and not others, as once, few, many or a class when expanded.

TRBD1 | TRBJ1-4 | TRBV5-1 | NA | TGCGCCAGCAGCACCGGACAGGGCGAGGAAAAACTGTTTTTT | CASSTGQGEEKLFF
NA | TRBJ1-1 | TRBV5-5 | once | TGTGCCAGCAGCTTGGGTTCCACAGGGTCCCACACTGAAGCTTTCTTT | CASSLGSTGSHTEAFF
NA | TRBJ2-7 | TRBV6-1 | NA | TGTGCCAGCAGCCTAAAGGACAGCTACGAGCAGTACTTC | CASSLKDSYEQYF
TRBD1 | TRBJ1-4 | TRBV11-2 | NA | TGTGCCAGCAGCTTGCAGGGGGTGACTGAAAAACTGTTTTTT | CASSLQGVTEKLFF
NA | TRBJ1-1 | TRBV6-5 | NA | TGTGCCAGCAGTCCTAGGGGAGGCACTGAAGCTTTCTTT | CASSPRGGTEAFF
NA | TRBJ2-1 | TRBV27 | NA | TGTGCCAGCAGTCAATGGGGAACGGGTAACAATGAGCAGTTCTTC | CASSQWGTGNNEQFF
NA | TRBJ1-1 | TRBV10-3 | NA | TGTGCCATCAGCCGGGCGGGGACCGGCACTGAAGCTTTCTTT | CAISRAGTGTEAFF
NA | TRBJ1-1 | TRBV30 | NA | TGTGCCTGGGGGGGGGAGGAAAACACTGAAGCTTTCTTT | CAWGGEENTEAFF
TRBD1 | TRBJ1-1 | TRBV5-4 | NA | TGTGCCAGCAGCTTGGGCGGACAGGCCAACACTGAAGCTTTCTTT | CASSLGGQANTEAFF
TRBD1 | TRBJ1-1 | TRBV25-1 | NA | TGTGCCAGCAGTGCAGGGGGATTAGCTTTCTTT | CASSAGGLAFF
TRBD1 | TRBJ2-2 | TRBV27 | NA | TGTGCCAGCAGGCATTTTAACAGGGGGCTAGACACCGGGGAGCTGTTTTTT | CASRHFNRGLDTGELFF
NA | TRBJ1-4 | TRBV18 | NA | TGTGCCAGCTCACCGGGGTCGGCCGGCGCGGGAAAATGGCTGTTTTTT | CASSPGSAGAGKWLFF
TRBD2 | TRBJ2-7 | TRBV7-6 | NA | TGTGCCAGCAGCCCACACACGGGGGGGAGCTCCCGGGGGTACGAGCAGTACTTC | CASSPHTGGSSRGYEQYF
NA | TRBJ2-3 | TRBV7-9 | NA | TGTGCCAGCAGCCACGGGTCCACAGATACGCAGTATTTT | CASSHGSTDTQYF
NA | TRBJ2-6 | TRBV4-1 | NA | TGCGCCAGCAGCCAAGTCCCCATTCCTCCCTTCTCTGGGGCCAACGTCCTGACTTTC | CASSQVPIPPFSGANVLTF
NA | TRBJ2-4 | TRBV7-2 | NA | TGTGCCAGCAGCTTAGCCCCCCACATTCAGTACTTC | CASSLAPHIQYF
NA | TRBJ2-3 | TRBV5-1 | NA | TGCGCCAGCAGCTTGGTATCCCAAGCCACAGATACGCAGTATTTT | CASSLVSQATDTQYF
TRBD1 | TRBJ1-5 | TRBV30 | NA | TGTGCCTGGAGTGGACAGGGTATACAGCCCCAGCATTTT | CAWSGQGIQPQHF
NA | TRBJ2-7 | TRBV5-5 | NA | TGTGCCAGCAGCTTGGTGCAATCTAGCGAGCAGTACTTC | CASSLVQSSEQYF
NA | TRBJ1-1 | TRBV5-1 | NA | TGCGCCAGCAGCTTGCGCGGTGTCATGAACACTGAAGCTTTCTTT | CASSLRGVMNTEAFF
NA | TRBJ1-3 | TRBV7-9 | NA | TGTGCCAGCAGCCCTACAGGGACTGGAAACACCATATATTTT | CASSPTGTGNTIYF
TRBD1 | TRBJ1-4 | TRBV30 | NA | TGTGCCGCCAGGGACAGGGCTATCGGTGAAAAACTGTTTTTT | CAARDRAIGEKLFF
TRBD2 | TRBJ2-3 | TRBV9 | NA | TGTGCCAGCAGCTCCCGGTCCGCGGGGGTTGGAGATACGCAGTATTTT | CASSSRSAGVGDTQYF
NA | TRBJ1-1 | TRBV7-3 | NA | TGTGCCAGCAGCCCCTCGGGCACTGAAGCTTTCTTT | CASSPSGTEAFF
NA | TRBJ1-1 | TRBV25-1 | NA | TGTGCCAGCACCGGAATGGGAGGGAGACCGAACACTGAAGCTTTCTTT | CASTGMGGRPNTEAFF
NA | TRBJ1-4 | TRBV2 | once | TGTGCCAGCAGCGACCCTTACAAATTGCTGGGTGAAAAACTGTTTTTT | CASSDPYKLLGEKLFF
NA | TRBJ2-7 | TRBV6-1 | NA | TGTGCCAGCAGCCCGTGGGGTTTATACGAGCAGTACTTC | CASSPWGLYEQYF
NA | TRBJ1-2 | TRBV4-1 | NA | TGCGCCAGCAGCCAAGATATGGGAAACGGCTACACCTTC | CASSQDMGNGYTF
NA | TRBJ2-7 | TRBV5-6 | NA | TGTGCCAGCAGCTTGTCCGGGTCCCTCACCTACGAGCAGTACTTC | CASSLSGSLTYEQYF
TRBD2 | TRBJ2-5 | TRBV5-1 | NA | TGCGCCAGCAGATACCAAGCGGGGTCTTACGGAGAGACCCAGTACTTC | CASRYQAGSYGETQYF
NA | TRBJ2-7 | TRBV4-1 | NA | TGCGCCAGCAGCCAAGAAGGGCTCGGCTACGAGCAGTACTTC | CASSQEGLGYEQYF
NA | TRBJ1-1 | TRBV2 | few | TGTGCCAGCAGAAGGGGAGGGATAACTATGAACACTGAAGCTTTCTTT | CASRRGGITMNTEAFF
NA | TRBJ1-1 | TRBV5-1 | NA | TGCGCCAGCAGCTTGCTATTACAGGGGAACACTGAAGCTTTCTTT | CASSLLLQGNTEAFF
TRBD1 | TRBJ1-2 | TRBV2 | NA | TGTGCCAGCAGTGGACAGGGGTTCGTCTATGGCTACACCTTC | CASSGQGFVYGYTF